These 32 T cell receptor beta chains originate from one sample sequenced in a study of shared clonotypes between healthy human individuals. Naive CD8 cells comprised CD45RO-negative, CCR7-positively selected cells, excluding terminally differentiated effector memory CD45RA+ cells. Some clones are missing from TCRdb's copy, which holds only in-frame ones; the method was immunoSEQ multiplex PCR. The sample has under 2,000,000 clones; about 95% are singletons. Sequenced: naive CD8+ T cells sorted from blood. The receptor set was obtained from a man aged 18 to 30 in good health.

The DNA for the CDR3 is TGCGCCAGCAGCCAGGGACACGGAGAGACCCAGTACTTC. As protein: CASSQGHGETQYF. The genes are TRBV5-1 and TRBJ2-5, with a weak D call TRBD1 (6 bases). Germline-derived CDR1 and CDR2 are SGHRS and YFSETQ. Trimming took 4 bases from V and 4 from J, leaving 11 bases between them. The CDR3 is made up of 13 amino acids.

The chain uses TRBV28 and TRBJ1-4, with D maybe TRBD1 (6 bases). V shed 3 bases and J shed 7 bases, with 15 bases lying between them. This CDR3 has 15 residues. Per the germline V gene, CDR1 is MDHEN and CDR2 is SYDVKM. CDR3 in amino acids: CASSFRGQGTEKLFF. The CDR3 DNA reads TGTGCCAGCAGTTTTCGGGGGCAGGGTACTGAAAAACTGTTTTTT.

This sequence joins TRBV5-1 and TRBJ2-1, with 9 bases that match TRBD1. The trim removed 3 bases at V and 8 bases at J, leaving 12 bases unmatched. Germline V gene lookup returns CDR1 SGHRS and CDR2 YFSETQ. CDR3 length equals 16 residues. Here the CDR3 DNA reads TGCGCCAGCAGCTGGCAAACCCCGGGACAGGGAGATGAGCAGTTCTTC. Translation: CASSWQTPGQGDEQFF.

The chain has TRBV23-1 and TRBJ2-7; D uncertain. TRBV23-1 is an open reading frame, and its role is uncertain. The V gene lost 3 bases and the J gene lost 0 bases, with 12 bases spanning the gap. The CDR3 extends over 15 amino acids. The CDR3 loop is CASSQRRASSYEQYF. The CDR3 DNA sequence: TGCGCCAGCAGTCAGCGCCGGGCGAGCTCCTACGAGCAGTACTTC.

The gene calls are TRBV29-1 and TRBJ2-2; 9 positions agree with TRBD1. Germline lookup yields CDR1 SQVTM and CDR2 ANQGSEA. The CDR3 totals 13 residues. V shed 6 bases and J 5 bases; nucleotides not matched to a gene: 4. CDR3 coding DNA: TGCAGCGTACAGGGGGCGATAACCGGGGAGCTGTTTTTT. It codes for CSVQGAITGELFF.

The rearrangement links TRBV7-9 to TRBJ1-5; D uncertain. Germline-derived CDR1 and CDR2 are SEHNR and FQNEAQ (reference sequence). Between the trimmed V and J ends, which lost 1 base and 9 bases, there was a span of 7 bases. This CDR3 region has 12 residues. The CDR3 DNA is TGTGCCAGCAGCTTAGGGGCTCGGCCCCAGCATTTT. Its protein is CASSLGARPQHF.

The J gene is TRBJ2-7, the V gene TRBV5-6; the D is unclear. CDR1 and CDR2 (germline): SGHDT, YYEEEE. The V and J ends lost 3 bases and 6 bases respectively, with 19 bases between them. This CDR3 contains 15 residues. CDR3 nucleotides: TGTGCCAGCAGCTATCCCGGCCCGGGCGTGAGCGAGCAGTACTTC. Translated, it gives CASSYPGPGVSEQYF.

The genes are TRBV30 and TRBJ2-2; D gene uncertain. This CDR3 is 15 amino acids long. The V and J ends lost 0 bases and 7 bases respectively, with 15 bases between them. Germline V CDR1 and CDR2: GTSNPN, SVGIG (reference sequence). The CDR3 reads CAWSVRGSWDGELFF. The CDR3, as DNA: TGTGCCTGGAGTGTACGAGGTAGCTGGGACGGGGAGCTGTTTTTT.

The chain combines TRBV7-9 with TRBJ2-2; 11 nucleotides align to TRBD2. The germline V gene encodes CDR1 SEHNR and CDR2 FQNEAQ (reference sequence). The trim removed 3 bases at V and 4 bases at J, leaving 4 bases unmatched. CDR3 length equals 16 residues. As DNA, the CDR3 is TGTGCCAGCAGCTTGCACGGACTAGCGGGCACCGGGGAGCTGTTTTTT. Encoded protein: CASSLHGLAGTGELFF.

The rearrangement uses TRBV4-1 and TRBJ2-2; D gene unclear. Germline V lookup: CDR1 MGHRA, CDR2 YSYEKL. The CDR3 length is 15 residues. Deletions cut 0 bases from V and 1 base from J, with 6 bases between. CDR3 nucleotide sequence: TGCGCCAGCAGCCAAGAACGGATGAACACCGGGGAGCTGTTTTTT. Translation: CASSQERMNTGELFF.

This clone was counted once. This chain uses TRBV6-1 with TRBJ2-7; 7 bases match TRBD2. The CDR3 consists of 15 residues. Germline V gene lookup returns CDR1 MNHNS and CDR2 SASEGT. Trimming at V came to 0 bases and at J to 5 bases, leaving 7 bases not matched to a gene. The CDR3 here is CASSEAWTSSDEQYF. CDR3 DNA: TGTGCCAGCAGTGAAGCGTGGACTAGTTCCGACGAGCAGTACTTC.

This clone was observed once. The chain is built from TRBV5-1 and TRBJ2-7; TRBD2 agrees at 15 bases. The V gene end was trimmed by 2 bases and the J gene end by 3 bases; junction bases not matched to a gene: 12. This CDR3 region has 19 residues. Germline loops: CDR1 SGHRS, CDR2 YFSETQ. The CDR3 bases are TGCGCCAGCAGCTTCCGACGAGGACTAGCGGGAGGGATAATCTACGAGCAGTACTTC. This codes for CASSFRRGLAGGIIYEQYF.

DNA for the CDR3: TGTGCCAGCAGTTTAATCGACCCCCTCGGTGGTTCACCCCTCCACTTT. It encodes CASSLIDPLGGSPLHF. The V gene is TRBV27, the J gene TRBJ1-6, with D hard to call. V lost 2 bases to trimming and J lost 9 bases, with 17 bases between them. This CDR3 comprises 16 residues. CDR1 is MNHEY, CDR2 SMNVEV, per germline (reference sequence).

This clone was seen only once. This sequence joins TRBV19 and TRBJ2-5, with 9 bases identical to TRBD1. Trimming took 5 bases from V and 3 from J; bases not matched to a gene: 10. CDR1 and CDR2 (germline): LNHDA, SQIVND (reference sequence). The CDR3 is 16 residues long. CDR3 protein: CASSAGLRDREETQYF. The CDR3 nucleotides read TGTGCCAGTAGTGCCGGCCTCAGGGACAGGGAAGAGACCCAGTACTTC.

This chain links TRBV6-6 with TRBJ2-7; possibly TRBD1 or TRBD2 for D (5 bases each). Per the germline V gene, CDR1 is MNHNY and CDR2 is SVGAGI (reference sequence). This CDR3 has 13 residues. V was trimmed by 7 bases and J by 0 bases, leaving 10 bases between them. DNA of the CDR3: TGTGCCAGCATCGGGACGGACTCCTACGAGCAGTACTTC. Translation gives CASIGTDSYEQYF.

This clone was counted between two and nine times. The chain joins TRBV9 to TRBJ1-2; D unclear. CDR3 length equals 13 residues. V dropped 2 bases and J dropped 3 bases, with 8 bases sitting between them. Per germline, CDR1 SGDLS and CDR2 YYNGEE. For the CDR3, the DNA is TGTGCCAGCAGCGTGGCCGACCACTATGGCTACACCTTC. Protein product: CASSVADHYGYTF.

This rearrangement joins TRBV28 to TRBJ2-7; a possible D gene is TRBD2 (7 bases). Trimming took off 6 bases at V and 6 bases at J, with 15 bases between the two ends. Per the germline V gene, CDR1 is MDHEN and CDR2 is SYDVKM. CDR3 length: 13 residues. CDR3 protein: CASRGRGFVEQYF. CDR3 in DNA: TGTGCCAGCAGGGGGAGGGGGTTTGTCGAGCAGTACTTC. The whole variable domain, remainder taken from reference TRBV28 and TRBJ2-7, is DVKVTQSSRYLVKRTGEKVFLECVQDMDHENMFWYRQDPGLGLRLIYFSYDVKMKEKGDIPEGYSVSREKKERFSLILESASTNQTSMYLCASRGRGFVEQYFGPGTRLTVT.

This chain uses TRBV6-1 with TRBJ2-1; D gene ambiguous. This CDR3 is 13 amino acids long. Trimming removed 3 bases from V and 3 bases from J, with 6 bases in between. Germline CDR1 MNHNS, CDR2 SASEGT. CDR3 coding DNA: TGTGCCAGCAGTGAGAACTACTACAATGAGCAGTTCTTC. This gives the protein CASSENYYNEQFF.

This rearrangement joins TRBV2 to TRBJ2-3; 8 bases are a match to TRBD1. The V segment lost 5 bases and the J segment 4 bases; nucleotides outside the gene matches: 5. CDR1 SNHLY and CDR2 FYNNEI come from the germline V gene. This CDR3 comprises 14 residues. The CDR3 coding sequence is TGTGCCAGCAGTTATGGGACAGGCGCAGATACGCAGTATTTT. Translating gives CASSYGTGADTQYF.

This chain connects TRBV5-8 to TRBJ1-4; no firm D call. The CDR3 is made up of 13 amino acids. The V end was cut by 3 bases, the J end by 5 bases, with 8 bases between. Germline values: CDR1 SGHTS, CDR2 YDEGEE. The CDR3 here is CASSSGGNEKLFF. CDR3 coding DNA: TGTGCCAGCAGCTCGGGTGGCAATGAAAAACTGTTTTTT. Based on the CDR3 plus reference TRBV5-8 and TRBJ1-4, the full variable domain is EAGVTQSPTHLIKTRGQQATLRCSPISGHTSVYWYQQALGLGLQFLLWYDEGEERNRGNFPPRFSGRQFPNYSSELNVNALELEDSALYLCASSSGGNEKLFFGSGTQLSVL.

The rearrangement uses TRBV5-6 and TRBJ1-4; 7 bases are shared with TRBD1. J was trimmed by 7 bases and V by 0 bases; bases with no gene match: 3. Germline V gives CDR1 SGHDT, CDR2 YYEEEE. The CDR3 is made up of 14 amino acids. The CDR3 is CASSLEHRGEKLFF. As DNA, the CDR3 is TGTGCCAGCAGCTTGGAACACAGGGGTGAAAAACTGTTTTTT.

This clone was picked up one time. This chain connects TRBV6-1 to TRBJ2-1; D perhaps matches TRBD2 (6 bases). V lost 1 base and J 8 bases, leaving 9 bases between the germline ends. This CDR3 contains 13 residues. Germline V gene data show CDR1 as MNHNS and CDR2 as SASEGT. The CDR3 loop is CASSEGLAHEQFF. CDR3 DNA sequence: TGTGCCAGCAGTGAAGGTCTAGCGCATGAGCAGTTCTTC.

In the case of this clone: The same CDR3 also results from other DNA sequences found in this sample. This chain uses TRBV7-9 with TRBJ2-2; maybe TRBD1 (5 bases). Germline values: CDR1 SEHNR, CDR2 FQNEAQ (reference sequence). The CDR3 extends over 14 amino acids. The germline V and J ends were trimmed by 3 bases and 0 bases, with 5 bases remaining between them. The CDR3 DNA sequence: TGTGCCAGCAGCTTGACAGCGAACACCGGGGAGCTGTTTTTT. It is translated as CASSLTANTGELFF.

CDR3 bases: TGTGCCAGCAGTTTGATAGGCCACGAGCAGTACTTC. It yields the protein CASSLIGHEQYF. This rearrangement joins TRBV27 to TRBJ2-7; D is undetermined. From germline, CDR1 is MNHEY and CDR2 SMNVEV (reference sequence). V lost 3 bases to trimming and J lost 5 bases, with 8 bases between them. This CDR3 is 12 amino acids long.

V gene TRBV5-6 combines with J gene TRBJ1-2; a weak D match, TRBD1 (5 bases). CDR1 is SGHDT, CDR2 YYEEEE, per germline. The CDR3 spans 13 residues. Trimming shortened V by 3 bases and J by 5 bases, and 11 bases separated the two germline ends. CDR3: CASSYGAEYGYTF. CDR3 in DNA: TGTGCCAGCAGCTACGGGGCTGAGTATGGCTACACCTTC.

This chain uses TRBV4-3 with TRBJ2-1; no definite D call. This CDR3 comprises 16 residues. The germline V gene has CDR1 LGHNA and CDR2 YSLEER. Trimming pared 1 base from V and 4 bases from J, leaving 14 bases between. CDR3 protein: CASSQAPAGEYNEQFF. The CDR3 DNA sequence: TGCGCCAGCAGCCAAGCCCCAGCCGGAGAATACAATGAGCAGTTCTTC.

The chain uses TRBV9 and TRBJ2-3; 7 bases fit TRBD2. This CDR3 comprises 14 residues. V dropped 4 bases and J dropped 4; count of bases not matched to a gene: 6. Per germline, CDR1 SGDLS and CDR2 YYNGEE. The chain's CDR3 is CASSLGGEADTQYF. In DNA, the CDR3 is TGTGCCAGCAGCTTGGGAGGGGAGGCAGATACGCAGTATTTT.

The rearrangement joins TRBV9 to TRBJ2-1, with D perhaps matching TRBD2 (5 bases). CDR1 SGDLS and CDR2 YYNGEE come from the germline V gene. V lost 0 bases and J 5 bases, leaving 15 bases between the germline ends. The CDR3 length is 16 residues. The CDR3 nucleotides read TGTGCCAGCAGCGTAGCAGGTGCTAGCTACAACAATGAGCAGTTCTTC. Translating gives CASSVAGASYNNEQFF.

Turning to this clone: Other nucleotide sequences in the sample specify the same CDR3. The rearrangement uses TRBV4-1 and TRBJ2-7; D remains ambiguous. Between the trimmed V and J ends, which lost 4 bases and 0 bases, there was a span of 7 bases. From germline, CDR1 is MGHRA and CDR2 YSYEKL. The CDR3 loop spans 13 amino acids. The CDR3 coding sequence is TGCGCCAGCAGCCCCCCCAGCTCCTACGAGCAGTACTTC. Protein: CASSPPSSYEQYF.

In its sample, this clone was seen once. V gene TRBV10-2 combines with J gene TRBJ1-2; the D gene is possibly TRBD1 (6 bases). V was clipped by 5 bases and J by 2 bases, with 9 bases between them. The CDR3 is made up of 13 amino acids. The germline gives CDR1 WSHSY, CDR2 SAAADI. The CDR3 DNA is TGCGCCAGCAGTCCGGGACACAACTATGGCTACACCTTC. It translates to CASSPGHNYGYTF.

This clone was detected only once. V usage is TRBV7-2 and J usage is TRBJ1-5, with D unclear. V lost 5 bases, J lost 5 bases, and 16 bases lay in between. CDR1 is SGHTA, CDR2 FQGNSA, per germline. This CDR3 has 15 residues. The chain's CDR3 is CASSPVGWTDQPQHF. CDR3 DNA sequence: TGTGCCAGCAGCCCAGTGGGGTGGACGGATCAGCCCCAGCATTTT.

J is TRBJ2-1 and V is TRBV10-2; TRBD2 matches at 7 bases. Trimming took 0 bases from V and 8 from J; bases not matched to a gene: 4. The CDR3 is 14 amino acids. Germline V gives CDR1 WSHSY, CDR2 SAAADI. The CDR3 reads CASSESGRGDEQFF. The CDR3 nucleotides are TGCGCCAGCAGTGAGTCGGGACGGGGGGATGAGCAGTTCTTC.